This entry describes one T cell receptor beta chain. Its specificity is unknown. Patients picked for sequencing had shown CD8+CD57+ cell expansion detected by flow cytometry. There were no patients without severe acquired aplastic anemia. Profiling of TCR beta VDJ combinations and CDR3 sequences used genomic DNA as template. TCRdb recomputed calls from the reads with MiXCR, one row per CDR3 protein. This table holds about half a million distinct CDR3 sequences, over 25% found once. The sample belongs to a study of CD8+CD57+ T cells in acquired aplastic anemia. At the level of the study: Sorted CD4+ plus CD8+ cells gave DNA averaging around 3 ug. Study outcomes and limitations: Patients and controls shared twenty-nine CD8+ CDR3 sequences, which appeared highly expressed in patients and within their immunodominant clones.

The length of the CDR3 is 15 residues. V lost 4 bases to trimming and J lost 4 bases, with 17 bases between them. CDR1 and CDR2 from the germline V gene are SGHRS and YFSETQ. This chain links TRBV5-1 with TRBJ1-1; maybe TRBD1 (5 bases). Sequencing input: sorted CD4+, CD8+, or CD8+CD57+ T cells (not recorded which) from PBMCs. This receptor was obtained from a human donor with aplastic anemia. CDR3 region: CASSPPKSGITEAFF. In DNA form, the CDR3 reads TGCGCCAGCAGCCCCCCGAAGTCAGGGATCACTGAAGCTTTCTTT.